What follows are 13 T cell receptor beta chains derived from one specimen sequenced in a study of T cell responses to AZD1222 COVID-19 vaccine. Assay: immunoSEQ multiplex PCR; the TCRdb copy retains only in-frame clones and omits some. Of tens of thousands of clones in the sample, around 88% were seen once. The sequenced sample was peripheral blood, obtained on day 0 of MenACWY control vaccination. The source is an adult in good health.

This chain uses TRBV4-2 with TRBJ1-1, with 8 bases matching TRBD1. V shed 0 bases, J shed 3 bases, and the junction held 12 bases outside the gene matches. CDR3 length: 18 amino acids. In germline, CDR1 is LGHNA, CDR2 YNFKEQ. The CDR3 nucleotides are TGTGCCAGCAGCCAAGAAATCATAGGACAGGGAAAGGACACTGAAGCTTTCTTT. It translates to CASSQEIIGQGKDTEAFF.

In DNA, the CDR3 is TGTGCCAGCAGCTTATACGGAGATACGCAGTATTTT. Its translation: CASSLYGDTQYF. The rearrangement links TRBV7-2 to TRBJ2-3; D call uncertain. Germline-derived CDR1 and CDR2 are SGHTA and FQGNSA. Trimming took off 2 bases at V and 5 bases at J, with 5 bases between the two ends. The CDR3 loop spans 12 amino acids.

This chain uses TRBV7-2 with TRBJ1-1; D unresolved. CDR3 size: 14 residues. CDR1 is SGHTA and CDR2 is FQGNSA in the germline V gene. Between the trimmed V and J ends, which lost 2 bases and 1 base, there was a span of 8 bases. In nucleotides, the CDR3 is TGTGCCAGCAGCTTACGAAACCAGAACACTGAAGCTTTCTTT. Its protein product is CASSLRNQNTEAFF.

V is TRBV14 and J is TRBJ1-5; the D gene is possibly TRBD1 (6 bases). The CDR3 length is 17 residues. V was shortened by 1 base and J by 2 bases, with 15 bases between the two germline ends. Germline V gene lookup returns CDR1 SGHDN and CDR2 FVKESK. The CDR3 protein is CASSQALLDSGNQPQHF. DNA for the CDR3: TGTGCCAGCAGCCAAGCCCTACTGGACAGTGGCAATCAGCCCCAGCATTTT.

V is TRBV18 and J is TRBJ1-4; TRBD1 aligns across 10 bases. The CDR3 has 14 residues. The J segment lost 8 bases and the V segment lost 4 bases, leaving 4 bases of the junction unmatched. Germline CDR1 reads KGHSH; CDR2 reads LQKENI. CDR3 bases: TGTGCCAGCTCACTGGGGACAGGGGACGAAAAACTGTTTTTT. Protein sequence: CASSLGTGDEKLFF. Based on the CDR3 plus reference TRBV18 and TRBJ1-4, the full variable domain is NAGVMQNPRHLVRRRGQEARLRCSPMKGHSHVYWYRQLPEEGLKFMVYLQKENIIDESGMPKERFSAEFPKEGPSILRIQQVVRGDSAAYFCASSLGTGDEKLFFGSGTQLSVL.

The rearrangement links TRBV4-3 to TRBJ2-1; 7 nucleotides match TRBD2. V trimming: 5 bases; J trimming: 10 bases; junction bases outside the gene matches: 14. Germline values: CDR1 LGHNA, CDR2 YSLEER. The CDR3 covers 15 residues. As DNA, the CDR3 is TGCGCCAGCAGCGCCGGGACTATGCTGACGTTAGAGCAGTTCTTC. This codes for CASSAGTMLTLEQFF.

In its sample, this clone was seen once. The chain has TRBV6-2 or TRBV6-3 and TRBJ1-1, with 7 positions matching TRBD1. CDR3 length equals 14 residues. The germline gives CDR1 MNHEY, CDR2 SVGEGT. The V segment lost 6 bases and the J segment 3 bases; nucleotides outside the gene matches: 7. CDR3 in amino acids: CASSHPDRYTEAFF. DNA of the CDR3: TGTGCCAGCAGCCACCCGGACAGGTACACTGAAGCTTTCTTT.

This rearrangement joins TRBV5-1 to TRBJ1-6; 7 bases map to TRBD1. This CDR3 contains 14 residues. The V gene's germline CDR1 is SGHRS and CDR2 YFSETQ. Trimming removed 5 bases from V and 10 bases from J; junction bases left unmatched: 9. DNA for the CDR3: TGCGCCAGCAGGACCGGGACAGCTTCCTCACCCCTCCACTTT. Residues: CASRTGTASSPLHF.

The genes are TRBV11-3 and TRBJ2-2; D is possibly TRBD1 or TRBD2 (6 bases each). The CDR3 runs 15 residues. Between the trimmed V and J ends, which lost 1 base and 7 bases, there was a span of 13 bases. Germline V gene lookup returns CDR1 SGHNT and CDR2 YENEEA. CDR3: CASSLAFGGSGELFF. CDR3 DNA: TGTGCCAGCAGCTTAGCATTCGGGGGCAGCGGGGAGCTGTTTTTT.

The chain joins TRBV4-1 to TRBJ1-1; no reliable D call. The V end was cut by 2 bases, the J end by 5 bases, with 9 bases between. The CDR3 has 13 amino acids. The V gene's germline CDR1 is MGHRA and CDR2 YSYEKL. The CDR3 DNA reads as TGCGCCAGCAGCCAACCATCGGGGACTGAAGCTTTCTTT. It specifies CASSQPSGTEAFF.

On this clone itself: Different DNA sequences within this sample yield the same CDR3. This rearrangement joins TRBV6-5 to TRBJ1-1; D unresolved. This CDR3 spans 13 amino acids. Deletions cut 2 bases from V and 2 bases from J, with 6 bases between. Germline V gene lookup returns CDR1 MNHEY and CDR2 SVGAGI. The CDR3 DNA is TGTGCCAGCAGTTACGCGGGAAACACTGAAGCTTTCTTT. This sequence encodes CASSYAGNTEAFF.

This clone was seen once. V usage is TRBV6-5 and J usage is TRBJ2-7; the match to TRBD2 covers 7 bases. The J segment lost 2 bases and the V segment lost 4 bases, leaving 8 bases of the junction unmatched. CDR3 size: 15 residues. Germline assignment: CDR1 MNHEY and CDR2 SVGAGI. Written as DNA, the CDR3 is TGTGCCAGCAGTTCCCCCGTGGGGGGGGCCTACGAGCAGTACTTC. This gives the protein CASSSPVGGAYEQYF.

The CDR3 DNA follows: TGTGCCAGCAATCGGGAGGGGAACACCGGGGAGCTGTTTTTT. It encodes CASNREGNTGELFF. The chain carries TRBV6-5 and TRBJ2-2, with TRBD2 identical over 8 bases. The V gene end was trimmed by 7 bases and the J gene end by 1 base; junction bases not matched to a gene: 2. CDR3 length: 14 residues. In germline, CDR1 is MNHEY, CDR2 SVGAGI.